These 27 T cell receptor beta chains were sequenced from one sample in a study of shared clonotypes between healthy human individuals. Assay: immunoSEQ multiplex PCR; the TCRdb copy retains only in-frame clones and omits some. The data contain some 2.1 million clones, roughly 95% of them singletons. Material: naive CD4+ T cells sorted from blood. Indicated subset: CD45RA+ positively selected. These receptors were obtained from a man younger than 35 in good health.

The V call is TRBV30, the J call TRBJ1-1; the D gene is possibly TRBD1 (5 bases). The CDR3 sequence is 15 residues long. With 0 bases removed from V and 3 bases from J, the gap between germline ends came to 14 bases. Germline lookup yields CDR1 GTSNPN and CDR2 SVGIG (reference sequence). For the CDR3, the DNA is TGTGCCTGGAGTGTACGTCGGGGCCTGTACACTGAAGCTTTCTTT. Amino acid sequence: CAWSVRRGLYTEAFF. Together with reference TRBV30 and TRBJ1-1, the CDR3 gives the full variable domain: SQTIHQWPATLVQPVGSPLSLECTVEGTSNPNLYWYRQAAGRGLQLLFYSVGIGQISSEVPQNLSASRPQDRQFILSSKKLLLSDSGFYLCAWSVRRGLYTEAFFGQGTRLTVV.

This clone has a handful of counts. CDR3 coding DNA: TGTGCCAGCAGTCCGCTGGGACAGGCTTCCTACGAGCAGTACTTC. Amino acid sequence: CASSPLGQASYEQYF. The chain recombines TRBV27 with TRBJ2-7; 8 bases are a match to TRBD1. V lost 5 bases, J lost 1 base, and 7 bases stayed unmatched. Germline V gene data show CDR1 as MNHEY and CDR2 as SMNVEV (reference sequence). The CDR3 is 15 residues long.

The chain has TRBV11-2 and TRBJ2-7; 7 bases are shared with TRBD1. The CDR3 has 14 amino acids. Trimming removed 0 bases from V and 9 bases from J; junction bases left unmatched: 8. Germline assignment: CDR1 SGHAT and CDR2 FQNNGV. The CDR3 sequence: CASSLDSGYRGQYF. The CDR3 DNA follows: TGTGCCAGCAGCTTAGATTCAGGCTACAGGGGGCAGTACTTC. Drawing the rest from reference TRBV11-2 and TRBJ2-7, the complete variable domain is EAGVAQSPRYKIIEKRQSVAFWCNPISGHATLYWYQQILGQGPKLLIQFQNNGVVDDSQLPKDRFSAERLKGVDSTLKIQPAKLEDSAVYLCASSLDSGYRGQYFGPGTRLTVT.

The chain couples TRBV28 to TRBJ1-3; perhaps TRBD1 as D (5 bases). The CDR3 is 15 residues long. Germline CDR1 MDHEN, CDR2 SYDVKM. Trimming left V 3 bases short and J 1 base short, with 10 bases between. CDR3 sequence: CASSFQGQSGNTIYF. In DNA, the CDR3 is TGTGCCAGCAGTTTTCAGGGTCAATCTGGAAACACCATATATTTT.

The chain employs TRBV6-5 and TRBJ2-2; 7 positions match TRBD2. V dropped 7 bases and J dropped 6; count of bases not matched to a gene: 11. From germline, CDR1 is MNHEY and CDR2 SVGAGI. CDR3 length: 15 residues. This chain's CDR3 is CASTPAGWRAGELFF. Here the CDR3 DNA reads TGTGCCAGCACCCCAGCGGGATGGCGGGCCGGGGAGCTGTTTTTT.

This chain connects TRBV28 to TRBJ2-7, with D possibly being TRBD1 or TRBD2 (5 bases each). Germline CDR1 is MDHEN and CDR2 is SYDVKM. CDR3 length: 15 amino acids. With 3 bases removed from V and 0 bases from J, the gap between germline ends came to 12 bases. CDR3 sequence: CASSLFRGFSYEQYF. The CDR3, as DNA: TGTGCCAGCAGTTTGTTTCGGGGCTTCTCCTACGAGCAGTACTTC.

J is TRBJ2-1 and V is TRBV7-2; TRBD2 matches at 10 bases. Germline CDR1 and CDR2: SGHTA and FQGNSA. This CDR3 comprises 16 residues. The V gene end was trimmed by 5 bases and the J gene end by 5 bases; junction bases not matched to a gene: 9. The CDR3 loop reads CASSRRGLAGDNEQFF. The CDR3 DNA is TGTGCCAGCAGCCGCCGAGGGCTAGCGGGAGACAATGAGCAGTTCTTC. The variable domain in full, completed from reference TRBV7-2 and TRBJ2-1, reads GAGVSQSPSNKVTEKGKDVELRCDPISGHTALYWYRQSLGQGLEFLIYFQGNSAPDKSGLPSDRFSAERTGGSVSTLTIQRTQQEDSAVYLCASSRRGLAGDNEQFFGPGTRLTVL.

The chain uses TRBV27 and TRBJ1-2; the D is unclear. Trimming stripped 5 bases from V and 8 bases from J, with 15 bases between. The CDR3 runs to 13 residues. The germline V gene has CDR1 MNHEY and CDR2 SMNVEV (reference sequence). The CDR3 nucleotides read TGTGCCAGCAGTCGCCTGGTGGTGGGGGGCTACACCTTC. Its protein product is CASSRLVVGGYTF.

This clone was counted a single time. This sequence joins TRBV10-3 and TRBJ1-1, with D maybe TRBD1 (6 bases). The CDR3 loop spans 15 amino acids. The germline V gene has CDR1 ENHRY and CDR2 SYGVKD. Trimming removed 6 bases from V and 3 bases from J, with 17 bases in between. Here the CDR3 DNA reads TGTGCCATCAGCCTTACCGGGACACCGGACACTGAAGCTTTCTTT. Translation gives CAISLTGTPDTEAFF.

CDR3 in DNA: TGCAGCGTCCAGGCAGGGACACAAGAGACCCAGTACTTC. Amino acid sequence: CSVQAGTQETQYF. This sequence joins TRBV29-1 and TRBJ2-5; a possible D gene is TRBD1 (6 bases). The germline CDR1 and CDR2 sequences are SQVTM and ANQGSEA. V lost 6 bases, J lost 2 bases, and 13 bases lay in between. The CDR3 runs 13 residues.

About this clone itself: At one boundary the junction diverges from the germline segment, which might be a read error. This CDR3 is also generated by other DNA sequences in the sample. The V gene is TRBV4-1, the J gene TRBJ2-6; either TRBD1 or TRBD2 may supply D (5 bases each). The CDR3 contains 17 residues. Germline lookup yields CDR1 MGHRA and CDR2 YSYEKL. CDR3 loop: CASSRPGQGTGANVLTF. In DNA form, the CDR3 reads TGCGCCAGCAGCCGACCTGGACAAGGGACCGGGGCCAACGTCCTGACCTTC.

This chain links TRBV2 with TRBJ2-1, with 11 bases matching TRBD2. Looked up from germline, CDR1 is SNHLY and CDR2 is FYNNEI. The CDR3 extends over 16 amino acids. Unmatched junction bases numbered 16, after V lost 6 bases and J lost 12 bases. CDR3 region: CASRPMLAGGLGGQFF. DNA of the CDR3: TGTGCCAGCAGGCCCATGCTAGCGGGGGGCCTAGGCGGGCAGTTCTTC.

The chain links TRBV28 to TRBJ1-5; D not certain. Deletions cut 3 bases from V and 6 bases from J, with 21 bases between. This CDR3 spans 17 amino acids. Germline CDR1 reads MDHEN; CDR2 reads SYDVKM. The DNA of the CDR3 is TGTGCCAGCAGTTTGGTCCACAGCCTTCAATGGTTTCAGCCCCAGCATTTT. It yields the protein CASSLVHSLQWFQPQHF. Drawing the rest from reference TRBV28 and TRBJ1-5, the complete variable domain is DVKVTQSSRYLVKRTGEKVFLECVQDMDHENMFWYRQDPGLGLRLIYFSYDVKMKEKGDIPEGYSVSREKKERFSLILESASTNQTSMYLCASSLVHSLQWFQPQHFGDGTRLSIL.

The chain recombines TRBV13 with TRBJ2-2, with D possibly called TRBD1 or TRBD2 (7 bases each). The V end lost 5 bases, the J end lost 3 bases, and 13 bases lay between the germline ends. The germline V gene has CDR1 PRHDT and CDR2 FYEKMQ (reference sequence). The CDR3 has 15 residues. The DNA for the CDR3 is TGTGCCAGCAGCCGGGGAGGGGGCGACACCGGGGAGCTGTTTTTT. This translates into CASSRGGGDTGELFF.

CDR3: CASRGQAYGYTF. The DNA for the CDR3 is TGTGCCAGCAGGGGACAGGCCTATGGCTACACCTTC. V usage is TRBV2 and J usage is TRBJ1-2; TRBD1 matches at 8 bases. V was pared by 6 bases and J by 4 bases, with 1 base of the junction left unmatched. Looked up from germline, CDR1 is SNHLY and CDR2 is FYNNEI. The CDR3 has 12 amino acids.

The V and J genes are TRBV10-1 and TRBJ2-3; D may correspond to TRBD1 or TRBD2 (6 bases each). The CDR3 runs to 15 residues. Trimming stripped 6 bases from V and 1 base from J, with 14 bases between. Germline CDR1 and CDR2: WNHNN and SYGVQD (reference sequence). CDR3 loop: CASSDGGPGTDTQYF. DNA of the CDR3: TGCGCCAGCAGCGACGGGGGCCCGGGCACAGATACGCAGTATTTT.

V is TRBV2 and J is TRBJ1-5; D perhaps matches TRBD1 (5 bases). V was clipped by 8 bases and J by 9 bases, with 17 bases between them. Germline V gene sequence: CDR1 SNHLY, CDR2 FYNNEI. The CDR3 has 13 residues. The CDR3 is CASEIFGAGPQHF. As DNA, the CDR3 is TGTGCCAGCGAGATATTTGGGGCCGGGCCCCAGCATTTT.

The V gene is TRBV28, the J gene TRBJ2-5, with D tentatively TRBD2 (6 bases). The V end lost 6 bases, the J end lost 5 bases, and 19 bases lay between the germline ends. The CDR3 has 15 residues. The germline V gene has CDR1 MDHEN and CDR2 SYDVKM. The CDR3 DNA reads TGTGCCAGCAGCTCCCCCAGGGAGGCCGGGGAGACCCAGTACTTC. Translated, it gives CASSSPREAGETQYF.

The chain links TRBV19 to TRBJ1-5; 10 positions match TRBD1. The CDR3 has 18 residues. V gave up 10 bases and J gave up 5 bases; unmatched junction bases: 20. The germline gives CDR1 LNHDA, CDR2 SQIVND (reference sequence). The CDR3 region has the DNA TGTGCCATTCTTCCACCGGGACAGGGGTTTATTATCGATCAGCCCCAGCATTTT. Its translation: CAILPPGQGFIIDQPQHF. Together with reference TRBV19 and TRBJ1-5, the CDR3 gives the full variable domain: DGGITQSPKYLFRKEGQNVTLSCEQNLNHDAMYWYRQDPGQGLRLIYYSQIVNDFQKGDIAEGYSVSREKKESFPLTVTSAQKNPTAFYLCAILPPGQGFIIDQPQHFGDGTRLSIL.

The chain joins TRBV18 to TRBJ1-4; D uncertain. Trimming removed 2 bases at V and 8 bases at J, with 24 bases between. CDR1 and CDR2 from the germline V gene are KGHSH and LQKENI. The CDR3 length is 18 residues. DNA for the CDR3: TGTGCCAGCTCACCAAATCAATTACGACTCAGCCAGTCAGAAAAACTGTTTTTT. Its protein is CASSPNQLRLSQSEKLFF.

This chain links TRBV29-1 with TRBJ1-1, with no clear D. The CDR3 loop spans 16 amino acids. Germline V gene lookup returns CDR1 SQVTM and CDR2 ANQGSEA. V was clipped by 4 bases and J by 1 base, with 19 bases between them. CDR3: CSVAGYGSRQNTEAFF. The CDR3 DNA reads as TGCAGCGTTGCCGGATACGGGTCGCGACAGAACACTGAAGCTTTCTTT.

As to this clone: Other DNA sequences within the sample encode an identical CDR3. V is TRBV13 and J is TRBJ2-3; D possibly uses TRBD1 or TRBD2 (6 bases each). The CDR3 consists of 14 residues. Trimming shortened V by 0 bases and J by 3 bases, and 7 bases separated the two germline ends. Germline CDR1 and CDR2: PRHDT and FYEKMQ (reference sequence). The CDR3 DNA reads TGTGCCAGCAGCTTAGGAGGGGGGACAGATACGCAGTATTTT. It translates to CASSLGGGTDTQYF.

The sample holds one count of this clone. The J gene is TRBJ2-2, the V gene TRBV5-5, with D possibly TRBD2 on 5 matching bases. The CDR3 runs to 16 residues. The V end lost 2 bases, the J end lost 2 bases, and 13 bases lay between the germline ends. Germline values: CDR1 SGHKS, CDR2 YYEKEE (reference sequence). The CDR3 region is CASSFRTGINTGELFF. In DNA, the CDR3 is TGTGCCAGCAGCTTCCGAACGGGGATTAACACCGGGGAGCTGTTTTTT.

This clone was found once. The genes are TRBV6-4 and TRBJ1-5; D gene ambiguous. The germline V and J ends were trimmed by 2 bases and 0 bases, with 20 bases remaining between them. CDR1 and CDR2 (germline): MRHNA, SNTAGT. CDR3 size: 19 residues. DNA for the CDR3: TGTGCCAGCAGTGACCCCCTTCTGGGGATCAGCCCTAGCAATCAGCCCCAGCATTTT. It is translated as CASSDPLLGISPSNQPQHF.

The rearrangement links TRBV7-3 to TRBJ2-2; a weak D match, TRBD2 (6 bases). Germline loops: CDR1 SGHTA, CDR2 FQGTGA. The germline V and J ends were trimmed by 4 bases and 1 base, with 10 bases remaining between them. The CDR3 has 15 amino acids. CDR3 residues: CASSSSGGNTGELFF. DNA for the CDR3: TGTGCCAGCAGCTCCTCCGGGGGGAACACCGGGGAGCTGTTTTTT.

As to this clone: A much larger clone differs by one base, so this may be a read error. The same CDR3 also results from other DNA sequences found in this sample. V gene TRBV30 combines with J gene TRBJ2-7; D is unclear. Trimming cost V 3 bases and J 5 bases, with 8 bases left between them. The germline V gene has CDR1 GTSNPN and CDR2 SVGIG (reference sequence). The CDR3 contains 11 residues. This CDR3 is CAWSGDHEQYF. In DNA form, the CDR3 reads TGTGCCTGGAGCGGTGACCACGAGCAGTACTTC.

The V gene is TRBV5-6, the J gene TRBJ1-1, with 8 positions matching TRBD1. The CDR3 spans 12 residues. Per germline, CDR1 SGHDT and CDR2 YYEEEE. V lost 1 base and J lost 10; bases outside the gene matches: 3. For the CDR3, the DNA is TGTGCCAGCAGCTTGCCAGGGGGCCCAGCTTTCTTT. This translates into CASSLPGGPAFF.